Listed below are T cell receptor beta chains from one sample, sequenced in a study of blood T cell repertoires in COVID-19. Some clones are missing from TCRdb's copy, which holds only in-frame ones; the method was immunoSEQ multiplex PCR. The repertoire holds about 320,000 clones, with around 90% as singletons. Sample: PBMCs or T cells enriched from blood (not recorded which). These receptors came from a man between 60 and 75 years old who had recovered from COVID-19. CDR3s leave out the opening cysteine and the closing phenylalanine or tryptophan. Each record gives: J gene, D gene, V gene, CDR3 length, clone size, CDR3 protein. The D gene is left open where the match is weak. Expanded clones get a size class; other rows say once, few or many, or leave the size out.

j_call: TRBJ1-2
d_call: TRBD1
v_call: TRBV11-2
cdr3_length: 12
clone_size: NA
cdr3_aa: ASSPTGQGLGYT

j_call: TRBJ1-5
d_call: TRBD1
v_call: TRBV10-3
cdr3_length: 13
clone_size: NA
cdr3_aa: AISESAGGNQPQH

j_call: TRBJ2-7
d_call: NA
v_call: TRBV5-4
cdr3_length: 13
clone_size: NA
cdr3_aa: ASSTTGTGSYEQY

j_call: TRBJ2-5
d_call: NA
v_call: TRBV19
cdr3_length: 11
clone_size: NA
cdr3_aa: ASSIQGGETQY

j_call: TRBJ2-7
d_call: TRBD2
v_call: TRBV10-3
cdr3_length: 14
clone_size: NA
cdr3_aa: AIREAGGIPPYEQY

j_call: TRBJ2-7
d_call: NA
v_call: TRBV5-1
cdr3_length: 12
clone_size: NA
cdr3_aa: ASSTPRQGGEQY

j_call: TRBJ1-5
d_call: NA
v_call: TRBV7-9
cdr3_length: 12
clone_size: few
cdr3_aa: ASSPGRGNQPQH

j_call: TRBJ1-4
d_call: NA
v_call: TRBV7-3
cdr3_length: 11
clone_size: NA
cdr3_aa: ASSYIRGEKLF

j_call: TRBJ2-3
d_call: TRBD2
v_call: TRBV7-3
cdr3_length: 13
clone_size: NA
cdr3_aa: ASSLSSGNEDTQY

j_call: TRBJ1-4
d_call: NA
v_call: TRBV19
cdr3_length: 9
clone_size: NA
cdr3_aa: ASTSDEKLF

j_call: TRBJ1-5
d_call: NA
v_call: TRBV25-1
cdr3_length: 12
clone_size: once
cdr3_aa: ASSDSNSNQPQH

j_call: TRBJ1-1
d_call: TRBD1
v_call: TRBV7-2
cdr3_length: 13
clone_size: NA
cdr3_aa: ASSRDSSMNTEAF

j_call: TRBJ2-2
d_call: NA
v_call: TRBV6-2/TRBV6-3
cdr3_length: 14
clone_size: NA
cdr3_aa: ASSYYSITNTGELF

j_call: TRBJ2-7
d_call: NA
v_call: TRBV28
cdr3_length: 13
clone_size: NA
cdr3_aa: ASSSTGKPPYEQY

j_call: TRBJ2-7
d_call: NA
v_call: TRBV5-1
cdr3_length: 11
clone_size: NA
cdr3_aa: ASSLVDPYEQY

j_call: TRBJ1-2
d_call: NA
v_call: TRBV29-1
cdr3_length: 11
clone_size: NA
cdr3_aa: SVEAWGRGGYT

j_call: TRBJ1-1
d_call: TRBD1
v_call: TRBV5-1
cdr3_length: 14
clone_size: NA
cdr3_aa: ASSSRDRGPNTEAF

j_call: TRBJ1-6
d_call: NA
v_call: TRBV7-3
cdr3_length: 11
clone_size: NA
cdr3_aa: ASSLMTDSPLH

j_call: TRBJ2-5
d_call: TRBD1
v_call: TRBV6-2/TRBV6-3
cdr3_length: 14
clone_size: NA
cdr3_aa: ASSTIGTGDEETQY

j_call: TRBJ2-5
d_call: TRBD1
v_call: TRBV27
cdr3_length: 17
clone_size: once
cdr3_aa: ASSTTLEPGQRYQETQY

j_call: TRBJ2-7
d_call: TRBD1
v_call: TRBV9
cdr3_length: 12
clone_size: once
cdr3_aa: ASSGTQGINEQY

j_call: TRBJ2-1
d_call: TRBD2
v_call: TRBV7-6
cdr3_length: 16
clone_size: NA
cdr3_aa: ASSSIAGLAGDFNEQF

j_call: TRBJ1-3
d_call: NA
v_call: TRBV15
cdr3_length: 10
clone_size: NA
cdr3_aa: ATSRVGNTIY

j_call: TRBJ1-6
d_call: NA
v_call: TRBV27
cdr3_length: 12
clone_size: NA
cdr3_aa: ASRLPGRNSPLH

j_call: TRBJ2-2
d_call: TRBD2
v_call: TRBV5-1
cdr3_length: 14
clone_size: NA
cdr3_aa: ASSPEGTIFTGELF

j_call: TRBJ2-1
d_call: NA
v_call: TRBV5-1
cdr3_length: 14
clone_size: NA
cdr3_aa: ASSLQTGFPYNEQF

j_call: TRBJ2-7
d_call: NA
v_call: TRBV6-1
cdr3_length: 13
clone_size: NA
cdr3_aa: ASSENLDMNYEQY

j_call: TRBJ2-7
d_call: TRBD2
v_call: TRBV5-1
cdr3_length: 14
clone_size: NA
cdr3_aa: ASSSSSGRSSYEQY

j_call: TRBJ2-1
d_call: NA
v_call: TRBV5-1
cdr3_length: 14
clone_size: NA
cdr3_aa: ASSLLTGDSYNEQF

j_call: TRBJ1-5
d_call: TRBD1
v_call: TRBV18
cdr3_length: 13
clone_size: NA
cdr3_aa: ASSPPGQGGQPQH

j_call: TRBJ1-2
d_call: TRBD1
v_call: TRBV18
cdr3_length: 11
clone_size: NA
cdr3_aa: ASSPGTDYGYT

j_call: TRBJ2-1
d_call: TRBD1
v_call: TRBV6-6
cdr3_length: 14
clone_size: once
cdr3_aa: ASSYPGTGRYNEQF

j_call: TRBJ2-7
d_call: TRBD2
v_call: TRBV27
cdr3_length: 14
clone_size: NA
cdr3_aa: ASSLGLAGNRYEQY

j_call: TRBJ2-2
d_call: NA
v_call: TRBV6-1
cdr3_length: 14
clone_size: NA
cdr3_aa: ASSASGGANTGELF